One TCR beta chain is described in this entry. Its target is not known. TCR beta CDR3 regions were amplified from RNA. The TCR CDR3 was amplified in a first-round RT-PCR using the HTBI primer set. TCRdb reprocessed the multiplex PCR reads via MiXCR and lists one record per CDR3 protein. The data show under 400,000 distinct CDR3 sequences, approximately 25% seen once. The data derive from a study of T cells in Graves' hyperthyroidism and ophthalmopathy. Turning to the study itself: Blood from the periphery was taken at initial diagnosis, before any treatment. Whole-study results and caveats: Ophthalmopathy was separated from stable hyperthyroidism by a 13 V-J model.

The CDR3 totals 14 residues. From germline, CDR1 is SEHNR and CDR2 FQNEAQ (reference sequence). V gave up 5 bases and J gave up 1 base, with 8 bases separating them. A patient was excluded if there was uncontrolled infection, other autoimmune disease, pregnancy or lactation. The chain links TRBV7-9 to TRBJ2-2, with D hard to call. This sequence originates from a man in his fifties with Graves' hyperthyroidism. Source material: blood. CDR3: CASSPLVNTGELFF. The DNA for the CDR3 is TGTGCCAGCAGCCCCCTAGTGAACACCGGGGAGCTGTTTTTT.